This TCR beta chain was profiled in a study of blood T cells in healthy people across ages. Together with a sample-barcoded 5' primer, a J-beta primer mix was included in a second PCR lasting 7 to 11 cycles. Each CDR3 protein is one row after TCRdb ran MiXCR on the 5' RACE reads. The table shows around 700,000 distinct CDR3 sequences, with approximately 25% occurring only once. Note on this clonotype: One junction end disagrees with the germline gene, perhaps due to a read error.

The CDR3 spans 14 residues. Germline lookup yields CDR1 SGHRS and CDR2 YFSETQ. A further study also used this sample, focusing on T cells of mothers and their children.

Source material: blood. The rearrangement uses TRBV5-1 and TRBJ2-5; 7 bases line up with TRBD1. The sequence derives from a boy between 5 and 17 years old in good health. CDR3 in DNA: TGCGCCGGCAGCTATACAGGGGACCAAGAGACCCAGTACTTC. This gives the protein CAGSYTGDQETQYF. Variable domain in full (rest from reference TRBV5-1 and TRBJ2-5): KAGVTQTPRYLIKTRGQQVTLSCSPISGHRSVSWYQQTPGQGLQFLFEYFSETQRNKGNFPGRFSGRQFSNSRSEMNVSTLELGDSALYLCAGSYTGDQETQYFGPGTRLLVL.